Given below is one T cell receptor (beta chain) in context. Participant reports of clinical history set cohort assignment. Cohort 3 donors were reported recovered after two negative PCRs, clearance, or symptom resolution. This record belongs to a study of blood T cell repertoires in COVID-19. Study-level information: Sources were T cells, B-cell-depleted T cells, or PBMCs; the material itself was cDNA or gDNA.

Repertoires were generated with immunoSEQ multiplex PCR, while TCRdb's copy carries only in-frame clones and drops some. This sample has about 310,000 clones; around nine tenths occur once, and the top ten carry over 9%. The receptor was derived from a woman aged 40 to 50 who had recovered from COVID-19. Sequenced: PBMCs or T cells enriched from blood (not recorded which).

As DNA, the CDR3 is TGTGCCAGCAGCCCCGGACCGGGGTCCGACGGGAACTATGGCTACACCTTC. This translates into CASSPGPGSDGNYGYTF. This sequence joins TRBV7-9 and TRBJ1-2; D ambiguous. Trimming pared 5 bases from V and 2 bases from J, leaving 21 bases between. Per germline, CDR1 SEHNR and CDR2 FQNEAQ (reference sequence). The CDR3 is 17 amino acids.